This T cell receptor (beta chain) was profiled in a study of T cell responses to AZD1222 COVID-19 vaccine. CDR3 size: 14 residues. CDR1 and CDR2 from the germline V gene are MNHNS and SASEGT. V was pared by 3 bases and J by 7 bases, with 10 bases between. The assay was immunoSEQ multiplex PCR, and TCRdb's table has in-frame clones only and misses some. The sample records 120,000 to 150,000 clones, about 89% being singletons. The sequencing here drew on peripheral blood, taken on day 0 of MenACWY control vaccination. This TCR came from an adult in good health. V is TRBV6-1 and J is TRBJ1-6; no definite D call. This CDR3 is CASSEGPSNSPLHF. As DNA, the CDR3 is TGTGCCAGCAGTGAGGGCCCCTCAAATTCACCCCTCCACTTT.